This TCR beta chain was recorded in a study of blood T cells in healthy people across ages. Whole-study context: The capture of about one barcoded beta molecule per two T cells was achieved by template switching. Overall study results and limits: Unsorted PBMCs blocked a conclusive comparison of naive and antigen-experienced cells.

Next came a second PCR, run for roughly 6 to 11 cycles, which used a sample-barcoded 5' primer along with a J-beta primer mix. Each cDNA was tagged by a template-switch adaptor containing 12 random nucleotides. Each CDR3 protein gets one entry after TCRdb re-called the 5' RACE reads with MiXCR. The table records about 680,000 distinct CDR3 sequences, roughly 50% of them present only once. For this clonotype: Its antigen is still unknown.

Isolated per sample were at least 6 million PBMCs. The sample consisted of blood. The sequence was obtained from a woman aged 60-75 years in good health.

CDR3 nucleotide sequence: TGTGCCAGCTTCGGGGAGACCCAGTACTTC. This encodes CASFGETQYF. The chain carries TRBV28 and TRBJ2-5, with D uncertain. The CDR3 runs to 10 residues. The germline V gene encodes CDR1 MDHEN and CDR2 SYDVKM. The V end lost 8 bases, the J end lost 5 bases, and 6 bases lay between the germline ends.